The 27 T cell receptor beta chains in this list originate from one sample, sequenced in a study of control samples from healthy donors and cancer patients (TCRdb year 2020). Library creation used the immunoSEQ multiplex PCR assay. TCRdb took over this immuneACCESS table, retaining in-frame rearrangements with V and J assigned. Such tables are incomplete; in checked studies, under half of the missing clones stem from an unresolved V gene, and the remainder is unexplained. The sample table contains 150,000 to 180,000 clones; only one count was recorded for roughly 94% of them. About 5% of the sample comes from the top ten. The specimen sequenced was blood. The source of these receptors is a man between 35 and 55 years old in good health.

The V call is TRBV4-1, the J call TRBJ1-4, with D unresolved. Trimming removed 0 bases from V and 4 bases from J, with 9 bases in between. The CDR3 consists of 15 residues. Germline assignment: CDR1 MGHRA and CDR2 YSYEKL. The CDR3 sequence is CASSQDSSINEKLFF. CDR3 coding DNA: TGCGCCAGCAGCCAAGATTCCTCAATTAATGAAAAACTGTTTTTT.

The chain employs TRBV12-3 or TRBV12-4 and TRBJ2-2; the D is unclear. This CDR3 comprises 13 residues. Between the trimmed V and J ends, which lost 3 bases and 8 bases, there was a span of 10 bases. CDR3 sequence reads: CASSFANPGELFF. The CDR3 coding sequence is TGTGCCAGCAGTTTCGCCAATCCAGGGGAGCTGTTTTTT.

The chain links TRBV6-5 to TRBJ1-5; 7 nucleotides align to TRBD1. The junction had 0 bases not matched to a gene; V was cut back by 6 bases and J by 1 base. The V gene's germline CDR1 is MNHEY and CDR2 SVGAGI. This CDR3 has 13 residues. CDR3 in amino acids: CASRQGSNQPQHF. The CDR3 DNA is TGTGCCAGCAGACAGGGGAGCAATCAGCCCCAGCATTTT.

The CDR3: CASSFGGGMNTEAFF. CDR3 sequence (DNA): TGTGCCAGCAGTTTCGGGGGGGGTATGAACACTGAAGCTTTCTTT. The rearrangement joins TRBV28 to TRBJ1-1; perhaps TRBD1 as D (5 bases). The CDR3 sequence is 15 residues long. Germline V gene data show CDR1 as MDHEN and CDR2 as SYDVKM. V gave up 3 bases and J gave up 0 bases, with 11 bases separating them.

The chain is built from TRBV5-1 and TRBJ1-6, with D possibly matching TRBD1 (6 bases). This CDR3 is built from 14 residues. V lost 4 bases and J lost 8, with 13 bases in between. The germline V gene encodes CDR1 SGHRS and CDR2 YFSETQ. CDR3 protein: CASSGGASDSPLHF. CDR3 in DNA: TGCGCCAGCAGCGGGGGGGCTTCGGATTCACCCCTCCACTTT.

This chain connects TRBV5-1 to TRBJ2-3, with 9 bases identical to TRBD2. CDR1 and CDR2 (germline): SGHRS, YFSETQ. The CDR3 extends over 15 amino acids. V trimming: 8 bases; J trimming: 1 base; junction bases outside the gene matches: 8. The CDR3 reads CASGLAGLRTDTQYF. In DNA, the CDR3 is TGCGCCAGTGGGCTAGCGGGGTTACGCACAGATACGCAGTATTTT.

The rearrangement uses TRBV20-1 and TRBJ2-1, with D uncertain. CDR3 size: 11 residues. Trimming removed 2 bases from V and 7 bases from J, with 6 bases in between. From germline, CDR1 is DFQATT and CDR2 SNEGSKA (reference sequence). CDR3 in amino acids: CSARFLNEQFF. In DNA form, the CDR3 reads TGCAGTGCTAGATTCTTGAATGAGCAGTTCTTC.

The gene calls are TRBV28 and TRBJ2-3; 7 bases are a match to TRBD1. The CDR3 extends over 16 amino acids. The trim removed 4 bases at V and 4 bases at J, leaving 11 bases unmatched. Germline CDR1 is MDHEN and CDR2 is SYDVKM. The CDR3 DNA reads TGTGCCAGCAGTTCCTCGACAGGGTTTTTCGCAGATACGCAGTATTTT. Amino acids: CASSSSTGFFADTQYF.

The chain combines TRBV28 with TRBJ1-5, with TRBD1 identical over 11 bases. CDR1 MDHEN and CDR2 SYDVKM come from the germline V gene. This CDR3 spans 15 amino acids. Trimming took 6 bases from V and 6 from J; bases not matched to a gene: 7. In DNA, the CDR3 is TGTGCCAGCAGATCGGGACAGGGGGGAGGTCAGCCCCAGCATTTT. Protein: CASRSGQGGGQPQHF.

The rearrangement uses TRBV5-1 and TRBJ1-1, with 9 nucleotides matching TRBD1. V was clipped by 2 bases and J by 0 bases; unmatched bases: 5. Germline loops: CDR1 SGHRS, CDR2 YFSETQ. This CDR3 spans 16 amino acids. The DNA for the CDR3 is TGCGCCAGCAGCTTCAGGACAGGGGCCGTGAACACTGAAGCTTTCTTT. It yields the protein CASSFRTGAVNTEAFF. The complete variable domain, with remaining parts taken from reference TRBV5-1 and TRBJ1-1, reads KAGVTQTPRYLIKTRGQQVTLSCSPISGHRSVSWYQQTPGQGLQFLFEYFSETQRNKGNFPGRFSGRQFSNSRSEMNVSTLELGDSALYLCASSFRTGAVNTEAFFGQGTRLTVV.

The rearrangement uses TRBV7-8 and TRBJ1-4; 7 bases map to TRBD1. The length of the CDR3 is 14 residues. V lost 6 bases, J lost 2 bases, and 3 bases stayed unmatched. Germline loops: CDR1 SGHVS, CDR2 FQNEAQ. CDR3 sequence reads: CASRRQGTNEKLFF. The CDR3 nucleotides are TGTGCCAGCAGGAGACAGGGTACTAATGAAAAACTGTTTTTT.

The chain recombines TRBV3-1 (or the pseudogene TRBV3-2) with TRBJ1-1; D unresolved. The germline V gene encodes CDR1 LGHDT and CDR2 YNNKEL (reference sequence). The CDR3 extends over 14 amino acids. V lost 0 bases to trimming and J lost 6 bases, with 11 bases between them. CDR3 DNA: TGTGCCAGCAGCCAAGATCGGCTTATCGCTGAAGCTTTCTTT. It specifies CASSQDRLIAEAFF.

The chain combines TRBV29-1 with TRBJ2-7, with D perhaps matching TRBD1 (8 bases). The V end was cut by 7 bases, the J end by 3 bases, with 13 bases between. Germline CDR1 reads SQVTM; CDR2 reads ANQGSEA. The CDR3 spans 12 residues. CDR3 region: CSASGTGYEQYF. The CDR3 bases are TGCAGCGCGAGCGGGACAGGCTACGAGCAGTACTTC.

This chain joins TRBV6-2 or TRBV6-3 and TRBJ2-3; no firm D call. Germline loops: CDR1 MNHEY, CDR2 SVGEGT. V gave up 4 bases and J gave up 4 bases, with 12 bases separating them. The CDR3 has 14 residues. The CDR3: CASSSPPMADTQYF. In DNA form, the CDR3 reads TGTGCCAGCAGTTCACCTCCGATGGCAGATACGCAGTATTTT.

The CDR3 region has the DNA TGTGCCAGCAGCTCCTCTTTACAGGGGGCATTGGAGCAGTACTTC. It is translated as CASSSSLQGALEQYF. The chain couples TRBV13 to TRBJ2-7; TRBD1 aligns across 9 bases. V shed 4 bases, J shed 7 bases, and the junction held 11 bases outside the gene matches. Looked up from germline, CDR1 is PRHDT and CDR2 is FYEKMQ (reference sequence). This CDR3 has 15 amino acids.

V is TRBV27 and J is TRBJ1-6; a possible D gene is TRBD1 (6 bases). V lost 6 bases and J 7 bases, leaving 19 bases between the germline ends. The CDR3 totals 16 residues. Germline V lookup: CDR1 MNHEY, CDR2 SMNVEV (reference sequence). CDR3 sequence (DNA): TGTGCCAGCAGCGTGAGGGGGGTCGTATCGAATTCACCCCTCCACTTT. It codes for CASSVRGVVSNSPLHF.

As DNA, the CDR3 is TGTGCCAGCCGACGCTACCCCGAAAGGGGCACTGAAGCTTTCTTT. Amino acid sequence: CASRRYPERGTEAFF. The V call is TRBV7-8, the J call TRBJ1-1, with D tentatively TRBD1 (5 bases). Looked up from germline, CDR1 is SGHVS and CDR2 is FQNEAQ. V lost 8 bases and J lost 4, with 20 bases in between. CDR3 length equals 15 residues.

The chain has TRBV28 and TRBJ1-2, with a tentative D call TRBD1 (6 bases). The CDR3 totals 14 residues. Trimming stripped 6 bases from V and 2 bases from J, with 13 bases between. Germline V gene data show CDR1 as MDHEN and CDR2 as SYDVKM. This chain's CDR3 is CASRRTGSNYGYTF. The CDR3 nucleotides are TGTGCCAGCAGAAGAACAGGGTCCAACTATGGCTACACCTTC.

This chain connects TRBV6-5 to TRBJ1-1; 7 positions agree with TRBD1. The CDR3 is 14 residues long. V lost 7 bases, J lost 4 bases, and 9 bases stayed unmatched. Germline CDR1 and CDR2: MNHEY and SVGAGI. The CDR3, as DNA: TGTGCCAGCACTTCTCAGGGGGGGAGCACTGAAGCTTTCTTT. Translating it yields CASTSQGGSTEAFF.

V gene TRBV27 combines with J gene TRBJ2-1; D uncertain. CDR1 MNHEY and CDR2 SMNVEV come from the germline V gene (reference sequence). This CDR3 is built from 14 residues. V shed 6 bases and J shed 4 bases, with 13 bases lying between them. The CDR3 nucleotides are TGTGCCAGCAGAGGGCAGTACCCTTACAATGAGCAGTTCTTC. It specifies CASRGQYPYNEQFF.

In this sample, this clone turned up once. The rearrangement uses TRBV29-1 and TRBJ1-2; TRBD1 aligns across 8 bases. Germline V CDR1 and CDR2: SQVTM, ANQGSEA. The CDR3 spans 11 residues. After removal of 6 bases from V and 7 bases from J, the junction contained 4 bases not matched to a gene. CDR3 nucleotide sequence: TGCAGCGTGGAAACAGGGGGTGGCTACACCTTC. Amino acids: CSVETGGGYTF.

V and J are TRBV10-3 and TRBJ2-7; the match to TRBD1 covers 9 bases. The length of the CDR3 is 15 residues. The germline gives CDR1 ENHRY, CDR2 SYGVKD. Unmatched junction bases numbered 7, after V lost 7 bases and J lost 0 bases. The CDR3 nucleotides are TGTGCCATCAATAGCGGACAGGGGTTCTCCTACGAGCAGTACTTC. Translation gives CAINSGQGFSYEQYF.

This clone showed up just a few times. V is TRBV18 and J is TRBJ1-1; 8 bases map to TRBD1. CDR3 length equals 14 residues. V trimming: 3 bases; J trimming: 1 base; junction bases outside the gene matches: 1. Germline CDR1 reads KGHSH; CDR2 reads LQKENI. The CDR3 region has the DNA TGTGCCAGCTCACCGGGACAGGAGAACACTGAAGCTTTCTTT. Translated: CASSPGQENTEAFF.

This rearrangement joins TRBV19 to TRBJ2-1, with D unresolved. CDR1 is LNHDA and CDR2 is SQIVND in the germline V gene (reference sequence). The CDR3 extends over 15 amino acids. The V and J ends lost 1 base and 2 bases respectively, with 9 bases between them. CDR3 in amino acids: CASSIVGSAYNEQFF. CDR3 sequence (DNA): TGTGCCAGTAGTATAGTAGGCTCGGCCTACAATGAGCAGTTCTTC.

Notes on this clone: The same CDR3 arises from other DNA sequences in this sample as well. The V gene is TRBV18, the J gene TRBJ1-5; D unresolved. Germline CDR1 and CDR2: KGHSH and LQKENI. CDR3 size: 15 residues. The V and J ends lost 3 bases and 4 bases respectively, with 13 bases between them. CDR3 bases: TGTGCCAGCTCACCGCAAAAGGGTAGGAATCAGCCCCAGCATTTT. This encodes CASSPQKGRNQPQHF.

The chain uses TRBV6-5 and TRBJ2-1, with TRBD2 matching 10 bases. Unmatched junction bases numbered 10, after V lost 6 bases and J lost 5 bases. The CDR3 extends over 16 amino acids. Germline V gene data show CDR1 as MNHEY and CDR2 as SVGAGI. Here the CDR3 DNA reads TGTGCCAGCAGCTACCTCTCTAGCGGGGGAGACAATGAGCAGTTCTTC. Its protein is CASSYLSSGGDNEQFF.

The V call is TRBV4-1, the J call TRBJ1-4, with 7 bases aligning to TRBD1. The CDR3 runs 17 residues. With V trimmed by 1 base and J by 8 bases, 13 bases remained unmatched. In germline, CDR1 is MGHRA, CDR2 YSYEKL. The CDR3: CASSQGTRGGKEEKLFF. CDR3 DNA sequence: TGCGCCAGCAGCCAAGGCACCAGGGGGGGAAAAGAGGAAAAACTGTTTTTT.